This T cell receptor (beta chain) was sequenced in a study of cytomegalovirus exposure and HLA in healthy donors. Germline V CDR1 and CDR2: SGHNT, YYREEE (reference sequence). The CDR3 covers 14 residues. With 6 bases removed from V and 0 bases from J, the gap between germline ends came to 11 bases. The donors, nominally healthy at sampling, likely had unrecorded immune exposures. 60 Vbeta and 13 Jbeta primers were used in PCR. The authors' processing: About 10 million shared chains were among the approximately 76 million unique TCR beta chains that a later analysis counted. The table came from immunoSEQ multiplex PCR; TCRdb's copy has only in-frame clones and leaves some out. V and J calls and clone size follow that table, whereas D and trimming were derived from the DNA. This sample carries some 180,000 clones, over 60% of them seen once, and the ten largest clones take around 1.6%.

The chain employs TRBV5-4 and TRBJ2-3; D may be TRBD2 (5 bases). The sequencing sample was made of PBMCs. This receptor was obtained from a man younger than 35 in good health and CMV-seronegative. CDR3 residues: CASKERPSTDTQYF. DNA of the CDR3: TGTGCCAGCAAGGAGCGGCCCAGCACAGATACGCAGTATTTT.